The 15 T cell receptor beta chains given below trace back to one sample, sequenced in a study of blood T cell repertoires in COVID-19 (dated by TCRdb to the early 2020s). Library preparation employed the immunoSEQ multiplex PCR assay. TCRdb took this table from immuneACCESS and kept in-frame rearrangements with V and J called. Such tables lack part of the clones; where checked against another copy, unresolved V genes explain under half of the gap, and the rest is unexplained. A total of fewer than 200,000 clones appear in this sample, less than 85% of them only once. The biggest ten clones account for approximately 4.7% of the sample. Sequencing used PBMCs or T cells enriched from blood (not recorded which). These receptors came from a woman aged 50 to 60 who had recovered from COVID-19.

V usage is TRBV15 and J usage is TRBJ1-2, with TRBD1 as a possible D gene (6 bases). The CDR3 consists of 16 residues. Per the germline V gene, CDR1 is LNHNV and CDR2 is YYDKDF (reference sequence). Trimming removed 0 bases from V and 6 bases from J, with 17 bases in between. CDR3 DNA sequence: TGTGCCACCAGCAGAGACCCGGAGACAGGAATTAATGGCTACACCTTC. This translates into CATSRDPETGINGYTF.

The chain joins TRBV5-1 to TRBJ1-4, with D possibly matching TRBD1 (5 bases). The V gene lost 0 bases and the J gene lost 6 bases, with 9 bases spanning the gap. The CDR3 runs to 14 residues. CDR1 is SGHRS, CDR2 YFSETQ, per germline. CDR3 sequence: CASSLAGTYEKLFF. The CDR3, as DNA: TGCGCCAGCAGCTTGGCAGGGACTTATGAAAAACTGTTTTTT.

V gene TRBV27 combines with J gene TRBJ2-1; the match to TRBD2 covers 13 bases. The CDR3 has 19 residues. Germline V lookup: CDR1 MNHEY, CDR2 SMNVEV (reference sequence). V was clipped by 5 bases and J by 1 base; unmatched bases: 11. Here the CDR3 DNA reads TGTGCCAGCAGTCTCTTACAACTAGCGGGGGGGAGATCCTACAATGAGCAGTTCTTC. This encodes CASSLLQLAGGRSYNEQFF.

The J gene is TRBJ1-5, the V gene TRBV10-3; no firm D call. Trimming removed 0 bases at V and 4 bases at J, with 4 bases between. The CDR3 loop spans 13 amino acids. Germline values: CDR1 ENHRY, CDR2 SYGVKD. In DNA form, the CDR3 reads TGTGCCATCAGTGAGTCGACTAATCAGCCCCAGCATTTT. This sequence encodes CAISESTNQPQHF.

This clone was picked up one time. The J gene is TRBJ1-5, the V gene TRBV7-9; perhaps TRBD1 as D (5 bases). V dropped 6 bases and J dropped 5 bases, with 14 bases sitting between them. Germline V CDR1 and CDR2: SEHNR, FQNEAQ (reference sequence). The CDR3 is made up of 14 amino acids. The CDR3 bases are TGTGCCAGCAGGGGGACGGGGGAAGATCAGCCCCAGCATTTT. As protein: CASRGTGEDQPQHF. The whole variable domain, remainder taken from reference TRBV7-9 and TRBJ1-5, is DTGVSQNPRHKITKRGQNVTFRCDPISEHNRLYWYRQTLGQGPEFLTYFQNEAQLEKSRLLSDRFSAERPKGSFSTLEIQRTEQGDSAMYLCASRGTGEDQPQHFGDGTRLSIL.

This chain connects TRBV29-1 to TRBJ2-3; D is unresolved. V lost 4 bases to trimming and J lost 4 bases, with 9 bases between them. CDR1 is SQVTM and CDR2 is ANQGSEA in the germline V gene. The CDR3 covers 12 residues. CDR3 region: CSVVWQSDTQYF. CDR3 coding DNA: TGCAGCGTTGTGTGGCAGTCAGATACGCAGTATTTT.

This chain joins TRBV30 and TRBJ2-5, with D possibly being TRBD2 (6 bases). The V gene lost 4 bases and the J gene lost 5 bases, with 20 bases spanning the gap. Germline V CDR1 and CDR2: GTSNPN, SVGIG (reference sequence). The CDR3 extends over 15 amino acids. The CDR3 spells CAWTGLATYAETQYF. DNA of the CDR3: TGTGCCTGGACAGGGCTAGCGACCTATGCGGAGACCCAGTACTTC.

The V gene is TRBV5-4, the J gene TRBJ2-7; 9 bases fit TRBD2. Germline values: CDR1 SGHNT, CDR2 YYREEE (reference sequence). With 2 bases clipped from V and 2 bases from J, the junction kept 5 bases outside the gene matches. The CDR3 length is 15 residues. The CDR3 sequence is CASSFSGSPTYEQYV. The CDR3 DNA reads TGTGCCAGCAGCTTTAGCGGGAGCCCTACCTACGAGCAGTACGTC.

This chain connects TRBV20-1 to TRBJ1-1; D gene uncertain. The V gene's germline CDR1 is DFQATT and CDR2 SNEGSKA (reference sequence). Trimming cost V 4 bases and J 5 bases, with 8 bases left between them. There are 11 residues in the CDR3. CDR3 residues: CSATPLTEAFF. The DNA of the CDR3 is TGCAGTGCTACCCCCCTGACTGAAGCTTTCTTT.

The chain uses TRBV24-1 and TRBJ2-1, with TRBD2 identical over 10 bases. Germline CDR1 KGHDR, CDR2 SFDVKD. J lost 0 bases, V lost 0 bases, and 10 bases had no gene match. The CDR3 spans 20 residues. CDR3 sequence reads: CATSDLRASGGLSSYNEQFF. In DNA, the CDR3 is TGTGCCACCAGTGATTTGCGGGCTAGCGGGGGCCTAAGCTCCTACAATGAGCAGTTCTTC.

The J gene is TRBJ1-5, the V gene TRBV19; perhaps TRBD1 as D (5 bases). Trimming took 3 bases from V and 2 from J, leaving 14 bases between them. This CDR3 is built from 16 residues. Per the germline V gene, CDR1 is LNHDA and CDR2 is SQIVND (reference sequence). The CDR3 bases are TGTGCCAGTAGTATGTTCGGGGGAGGGGGCAATCAGCCCCAGCATTTT. Protein: CASSMFGGGGNQPQHF.

The chain employs TRBV6-4 and TRBJ2-7, with D tentatively TRBD2 (5 bases). This CDR3 is built from 14 residues. The germline V and J ends were trimmed by 10 bases and 2 bases, with 18 bases remaining between them. CDR1 is MRHNA and CDR2 is SNTAGT in the germline V gene. CDR3 bases: TGTGCCACCTCGGGGATAATCCCTGCCTACGAGCAGTACGTC. Translation: CATSGIIPAYEQYV.

This chain links TRBV7-2 with TRBJ1-5; D is uncertain. Germline V gene lookup returns CDR1 SGHTA and CDR2 FQGNSA. V was trimmed by 5 bases and J by 2 bases, leaving 10 bases between them. This CDR3 spans 14 amino acids. The CDR3 DNA sequence: TGTGCCAGCAGCACTACTAAGGGCAATCAGCCCCAGCATTTT. This sequence encodes CASSTTKGNQPQHF.

The V and J genes are TRBV7-2 and TRBJ2-3, with 9 nucleotides matching TRBD2. V shed 5 bases, J shed 11 bases, and the junction held 11 bases outside the gene matches. The CDR3 has 14 amino acids. CDR1 is SGHTA and CDR2 is FQGNSA in the germline V gene. Here the CDR3 DNA reads TGTGCCAGCAGCCCCTGGGCTAGCGGGGAGGGGCAGTATTTT. Amino acids: CASSPWASGEGQYF. Full variable domain (missing parts from reference TRBV7-2 and TRBJ2-3): GAGVSQSPSNKVTEKGKDVELRCDPISGHTALYWYRQSLGQGLEFLIYFQGNSAPDKSGLPSDRFSAERTGGSVSTLTIQRTQQEDSAVYLCASSPWASGEGQYFGPGTRLTVL.

The sample holds a few counts of this clone. The genes are TRBV6-5 and TRBJ2-1; 10 bases are a match to TRBD2. The CDR3 has 14 amino acids. CDR1 MNHEY and CDR2 SVGAGI come from the germline V gene. The trim removed 5 bases at V and 10 bases at J, leaving 8 bases unmatched. The CDR3 DNA reads as TGTGCCAGCAGTCCGGGACTAGCGTCGGACGAGCAGTTCTTC. The encoded protein is CASSPGLASDEQFF.